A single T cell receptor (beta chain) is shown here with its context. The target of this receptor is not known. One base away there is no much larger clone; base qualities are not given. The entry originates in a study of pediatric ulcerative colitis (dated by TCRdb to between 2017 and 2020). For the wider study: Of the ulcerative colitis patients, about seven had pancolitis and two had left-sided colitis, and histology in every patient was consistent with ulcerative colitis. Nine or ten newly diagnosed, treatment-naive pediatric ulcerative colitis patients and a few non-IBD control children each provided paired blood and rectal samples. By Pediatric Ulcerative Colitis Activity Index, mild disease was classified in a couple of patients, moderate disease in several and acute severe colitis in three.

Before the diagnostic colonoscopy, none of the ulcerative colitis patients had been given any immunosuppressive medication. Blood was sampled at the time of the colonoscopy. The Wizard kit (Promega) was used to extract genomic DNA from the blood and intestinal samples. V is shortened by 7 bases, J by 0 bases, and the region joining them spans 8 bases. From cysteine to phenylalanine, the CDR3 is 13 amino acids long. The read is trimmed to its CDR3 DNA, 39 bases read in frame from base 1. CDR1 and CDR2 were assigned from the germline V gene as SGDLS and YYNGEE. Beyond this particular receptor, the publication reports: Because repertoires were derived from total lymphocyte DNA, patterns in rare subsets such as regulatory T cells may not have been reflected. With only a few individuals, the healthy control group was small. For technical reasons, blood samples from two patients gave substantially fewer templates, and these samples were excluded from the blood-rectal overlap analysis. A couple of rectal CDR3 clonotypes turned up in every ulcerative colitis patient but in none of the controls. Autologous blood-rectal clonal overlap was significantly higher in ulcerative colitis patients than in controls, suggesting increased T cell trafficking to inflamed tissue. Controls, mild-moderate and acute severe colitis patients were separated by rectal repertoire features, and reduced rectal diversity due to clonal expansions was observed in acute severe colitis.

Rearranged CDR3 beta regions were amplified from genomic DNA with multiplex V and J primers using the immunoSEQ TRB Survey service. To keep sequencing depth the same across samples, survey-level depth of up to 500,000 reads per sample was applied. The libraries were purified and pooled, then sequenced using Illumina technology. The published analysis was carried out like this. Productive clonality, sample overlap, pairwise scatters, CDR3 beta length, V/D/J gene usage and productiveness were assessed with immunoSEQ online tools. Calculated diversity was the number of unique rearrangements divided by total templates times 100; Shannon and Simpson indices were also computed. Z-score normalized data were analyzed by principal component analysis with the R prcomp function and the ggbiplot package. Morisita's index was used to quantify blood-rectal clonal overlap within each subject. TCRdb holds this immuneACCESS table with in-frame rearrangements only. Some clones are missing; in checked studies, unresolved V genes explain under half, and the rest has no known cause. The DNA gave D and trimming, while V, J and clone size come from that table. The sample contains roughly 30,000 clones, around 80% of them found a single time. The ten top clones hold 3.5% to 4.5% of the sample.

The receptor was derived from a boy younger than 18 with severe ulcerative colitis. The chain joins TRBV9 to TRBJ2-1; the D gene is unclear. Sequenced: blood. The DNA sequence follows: TGTGCCAGCGGGTGGGGCTCCTACAATGAGCAGTTCTTC. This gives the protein CASGWGSYNEQFF.